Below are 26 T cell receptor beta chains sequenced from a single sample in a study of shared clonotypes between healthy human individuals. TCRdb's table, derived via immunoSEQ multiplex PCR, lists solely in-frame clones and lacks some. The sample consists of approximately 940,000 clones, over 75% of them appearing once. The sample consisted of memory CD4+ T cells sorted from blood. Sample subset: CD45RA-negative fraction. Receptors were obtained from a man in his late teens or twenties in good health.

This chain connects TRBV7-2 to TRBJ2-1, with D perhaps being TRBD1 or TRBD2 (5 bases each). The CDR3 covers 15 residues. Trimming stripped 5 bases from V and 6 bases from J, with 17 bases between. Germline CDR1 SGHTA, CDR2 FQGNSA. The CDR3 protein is CASSPTRGVGNEQFF. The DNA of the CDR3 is TGTGCCAGCAGCCCCACTAGGGGAGTAGGCAATGAGCAGTTCTTC. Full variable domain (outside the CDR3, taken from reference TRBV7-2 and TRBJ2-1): GAGVSQSPSNKVTEKGKDVELRCDPISGHTALYWYRQSLGQGLEFLIYFQGNSAPDKSGLPSDRFSAERTGGSVSTLTIQRTQQEDSAVYLCASSPTRGVGNEQFFGPGTRLTVL.

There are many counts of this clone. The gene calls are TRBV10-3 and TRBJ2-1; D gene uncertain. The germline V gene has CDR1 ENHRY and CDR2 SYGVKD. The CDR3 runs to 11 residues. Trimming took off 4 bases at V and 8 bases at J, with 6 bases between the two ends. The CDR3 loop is CAISGSYEQFF. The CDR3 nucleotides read TGTGCCATCAGTGGGTCCTATGAGCAGTTCTTC.

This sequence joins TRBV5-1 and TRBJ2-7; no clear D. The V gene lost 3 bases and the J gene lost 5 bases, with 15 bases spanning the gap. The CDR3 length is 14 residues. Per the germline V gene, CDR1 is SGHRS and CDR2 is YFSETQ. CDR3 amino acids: CASSSEPLPHEQYF. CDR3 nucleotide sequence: TGCGCCAGCAGCTCCGAACCGCTCCCCCACGAGCAGTACTTC.

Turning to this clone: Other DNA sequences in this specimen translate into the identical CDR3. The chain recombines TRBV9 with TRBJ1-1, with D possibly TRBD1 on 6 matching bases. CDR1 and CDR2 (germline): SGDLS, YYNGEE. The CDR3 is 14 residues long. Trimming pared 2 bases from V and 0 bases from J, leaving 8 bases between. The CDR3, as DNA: TGTGCCAGCAGCGTTGGACAGCTGAACACTGAAGCTTTCTTT. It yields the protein CASSVGQLNTEAFF.

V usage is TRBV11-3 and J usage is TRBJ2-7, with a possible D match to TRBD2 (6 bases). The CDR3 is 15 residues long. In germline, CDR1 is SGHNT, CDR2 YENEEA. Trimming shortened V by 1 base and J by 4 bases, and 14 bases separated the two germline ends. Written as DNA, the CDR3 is TGTGCCAGCAGCTTAGGCGGGACTTATGATTACGAGCAGTACTTC. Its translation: CASSLGGTYDYEQYF.

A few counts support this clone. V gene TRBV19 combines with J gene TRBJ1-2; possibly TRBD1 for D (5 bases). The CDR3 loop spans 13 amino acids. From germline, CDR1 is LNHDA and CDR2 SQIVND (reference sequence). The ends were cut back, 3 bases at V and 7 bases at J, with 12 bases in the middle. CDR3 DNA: TGTGCCAGTAGTATCGGCAGGGACCCTGGCTACACCTTC. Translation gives CASSIGRDPGYTF.

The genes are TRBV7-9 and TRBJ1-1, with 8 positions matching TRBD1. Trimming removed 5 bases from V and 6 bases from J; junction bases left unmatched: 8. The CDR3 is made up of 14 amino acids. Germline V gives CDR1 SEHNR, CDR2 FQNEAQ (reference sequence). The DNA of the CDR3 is TGTGCCAGCAGCGTAGGACAGGGAGGGGCTGAAGCTTTCTTT. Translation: CASSVGQGGAEAFF.

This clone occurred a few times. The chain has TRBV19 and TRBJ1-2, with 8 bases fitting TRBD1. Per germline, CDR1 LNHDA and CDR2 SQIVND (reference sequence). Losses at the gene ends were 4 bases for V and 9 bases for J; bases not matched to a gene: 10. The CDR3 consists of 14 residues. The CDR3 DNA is TGTGCCAGTAGTACGAGACAGGGGAGGGACCGCTACACCTTC. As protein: CASSTRQGRDRYTF. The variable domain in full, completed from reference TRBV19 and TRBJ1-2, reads DGGITQSPKYLFRKEGQNVTLSCEQNLNHDAMYWYRQDPGQGLRLIYYSQIVNDFQKGDIAEGYSVSREKKESFPLTVTSAQKNPTAFYLCASSTRQGRDRYTFGSGTRLTVV.

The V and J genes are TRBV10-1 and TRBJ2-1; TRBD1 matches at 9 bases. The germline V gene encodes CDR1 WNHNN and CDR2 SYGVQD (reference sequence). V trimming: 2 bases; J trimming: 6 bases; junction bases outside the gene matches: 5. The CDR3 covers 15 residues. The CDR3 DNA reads TGCGCCAGCAGTGAGAGACAGGGGGTCCGCAATGAGCAGTTCTTC. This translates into CASSERQGVRNEQFF.

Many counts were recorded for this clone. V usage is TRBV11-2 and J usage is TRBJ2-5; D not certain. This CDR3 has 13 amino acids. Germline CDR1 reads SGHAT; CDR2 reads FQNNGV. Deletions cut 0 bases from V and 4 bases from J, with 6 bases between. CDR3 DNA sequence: TGTGCCAGCAGCTTAGATATGGCAGAGACCCAGTACTTC. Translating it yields CASSLDMAETQYF.

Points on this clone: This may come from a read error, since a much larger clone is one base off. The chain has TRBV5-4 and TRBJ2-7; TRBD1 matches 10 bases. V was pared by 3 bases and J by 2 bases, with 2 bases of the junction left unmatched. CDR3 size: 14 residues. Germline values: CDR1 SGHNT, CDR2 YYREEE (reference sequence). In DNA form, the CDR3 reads TGTGCCAGCAGCTCCGGGACAGGGGCCTACGAGCAGTACTTC. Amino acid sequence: CASSSGTGAYEQYF.

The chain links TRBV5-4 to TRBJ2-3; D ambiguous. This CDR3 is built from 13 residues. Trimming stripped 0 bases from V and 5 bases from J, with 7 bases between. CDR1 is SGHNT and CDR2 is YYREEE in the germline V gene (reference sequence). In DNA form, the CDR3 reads TGTGCCAGCAGCTTGGGAGTAGGAGATACGCAGTATTTT. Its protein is CASSLGVGDTQYF.

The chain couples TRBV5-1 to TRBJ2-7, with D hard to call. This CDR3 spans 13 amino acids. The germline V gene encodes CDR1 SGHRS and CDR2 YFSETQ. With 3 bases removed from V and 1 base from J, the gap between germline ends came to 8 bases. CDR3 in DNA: TGCGCCAGCAGCTCGGACCTTTCCTACGAGCAGTACTTC. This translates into CASSSDLSYEQYF. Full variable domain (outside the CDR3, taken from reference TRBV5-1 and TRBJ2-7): KAGVTQTPRYLIKTRGQQVTLSCSPISGHRSVSWYQQTPGQGLQFLFEYFSETQRNKGNFPGRFSGRQFSNSRSEMNVSTLELGDSALYLCASSSDLSYEQYFGPGTRLTVT.

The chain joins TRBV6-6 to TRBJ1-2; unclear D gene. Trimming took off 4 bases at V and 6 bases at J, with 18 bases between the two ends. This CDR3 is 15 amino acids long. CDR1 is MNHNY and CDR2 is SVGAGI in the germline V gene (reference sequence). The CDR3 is CASSSVLGSMDGYTF. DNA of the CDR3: TGTGCCAGCAGTTCTGTTCTGGGGTCTATGGATGGCTACACCTTC.

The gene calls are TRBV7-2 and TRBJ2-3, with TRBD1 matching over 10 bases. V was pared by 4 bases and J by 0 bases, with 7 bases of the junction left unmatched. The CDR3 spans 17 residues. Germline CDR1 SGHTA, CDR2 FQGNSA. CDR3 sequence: CASSSGTGVTSTDTQYF. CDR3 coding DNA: TGTGCCAGCAGCTCGGGGACAGGGGTCACTAGCACAGATACGCAGTATTTT.

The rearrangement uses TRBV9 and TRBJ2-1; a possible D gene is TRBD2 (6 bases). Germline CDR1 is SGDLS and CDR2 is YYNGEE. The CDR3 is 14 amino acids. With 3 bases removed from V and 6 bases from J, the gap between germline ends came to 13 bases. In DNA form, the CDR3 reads TGTGCCAGCAGCGCTTCCGGGACTTCCAATGAGCAGTTCTTC. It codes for CASSASGTSNEQFF.

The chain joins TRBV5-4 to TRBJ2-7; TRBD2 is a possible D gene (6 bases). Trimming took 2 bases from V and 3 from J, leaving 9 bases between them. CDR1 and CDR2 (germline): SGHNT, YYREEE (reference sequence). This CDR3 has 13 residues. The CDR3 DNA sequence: TGTGCCAGCAGCTTACCGGGACTCTACGAGCAGTACTTC. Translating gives CASSLPGLYEQYF.

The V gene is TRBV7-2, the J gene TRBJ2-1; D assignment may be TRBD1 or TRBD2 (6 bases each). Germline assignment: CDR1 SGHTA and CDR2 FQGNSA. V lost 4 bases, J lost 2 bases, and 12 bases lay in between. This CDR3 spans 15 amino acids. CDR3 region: CASSSFGGPYNEQFF. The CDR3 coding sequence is TGTGCCAGCAGCTCCTTCGGGGGCCCCTACAATGAGCAGTTCTTC.

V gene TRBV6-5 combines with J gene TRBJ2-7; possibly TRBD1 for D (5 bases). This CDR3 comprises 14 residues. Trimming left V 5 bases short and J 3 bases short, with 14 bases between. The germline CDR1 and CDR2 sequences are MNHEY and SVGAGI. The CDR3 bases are TGTGCCAGCAGTCCCAGGGTAGAAGGCTACGAGCAGTACTTC. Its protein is CASSPRVEGYEQYF.

This CDR3 reads CASSLWASPTEAFF. The CDR3, as DNA: TGTGCCAGCAGCTTGTGGGCCTCCCCCACTGAAGCTTTCTTT. The gene calls are TRBV5-4 and TRBJ1-1; no definite D call. V was pared by 1 base and J by 4 bases, with 11 bases between. Germline-derived CDR1 and CDR2 are SGHNT and YYREEE (reference sequence). This CDR3 is built from 14 residues.

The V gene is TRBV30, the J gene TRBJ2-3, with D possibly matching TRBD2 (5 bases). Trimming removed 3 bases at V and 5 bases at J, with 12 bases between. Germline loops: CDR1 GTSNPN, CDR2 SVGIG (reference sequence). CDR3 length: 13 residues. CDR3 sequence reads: CAWRLRAVDTQYF. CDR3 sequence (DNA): TGTGCCTGGAGATTGCGGGCGGTAGATACGCAGTATTTT. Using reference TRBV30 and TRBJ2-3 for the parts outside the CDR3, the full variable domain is SQTIHQWPATLVQPVGSPLSLECTVEGTSNPNLYWYRQAAGRGLQLLFYSVGIGQISSEVPQNLSASRPQDRQFILSSKKLLLSDSGFYLCAWRLRAVDTQYFGPGTRLTVL.

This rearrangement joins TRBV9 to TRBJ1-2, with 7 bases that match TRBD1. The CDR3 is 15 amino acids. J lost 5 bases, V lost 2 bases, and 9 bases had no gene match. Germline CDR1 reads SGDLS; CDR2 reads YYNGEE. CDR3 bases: TGTGCCAGCAGCGTCGGGACAGCCTCTTCGTATGGCTACACCTTC. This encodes CASSVGTASSYGYTF.

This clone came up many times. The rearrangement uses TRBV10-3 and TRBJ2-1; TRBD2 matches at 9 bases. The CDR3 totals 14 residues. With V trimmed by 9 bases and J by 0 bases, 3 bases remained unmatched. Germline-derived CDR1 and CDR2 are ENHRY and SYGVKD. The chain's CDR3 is CAIHSGSSYNEQFF. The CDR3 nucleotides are TGTGCCATTCATAGCGGGAGCTCCTACAATGAGCAGTTCTTC.

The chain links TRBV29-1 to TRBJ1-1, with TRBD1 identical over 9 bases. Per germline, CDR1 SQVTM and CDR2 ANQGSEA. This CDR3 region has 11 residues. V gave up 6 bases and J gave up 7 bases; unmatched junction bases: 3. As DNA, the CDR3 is TGCAGCGTGGGGACAGGGAGTGAAGCTTTCTTT. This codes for CSVGTGSEAFF.

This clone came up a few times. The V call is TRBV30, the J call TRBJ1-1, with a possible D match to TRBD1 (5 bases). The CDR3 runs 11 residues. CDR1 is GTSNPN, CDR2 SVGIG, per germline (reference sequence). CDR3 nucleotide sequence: TGTGTTGGGACGGCAAACACTGAAGCTTTCTTT. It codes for CVGTANTEAFF. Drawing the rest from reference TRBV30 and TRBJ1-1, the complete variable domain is SQTIHQWPATLVQPVGSPLSLECTVEGTSNPNLYWYRQAAGRGLQLLFYSVGIGQISSEVPQNLSASRPQDRQFILSSKKLLLSDSGFYLCVGTANTEAFFGQGTRLTVV.

The CDR3 region is CASSRSAGSYGYTF. The CDR3 DNA follows: TGTGCCAGTTCTCGGTCAGCCGGGTCTTATGGCTACACCTTC. This chain links TRBV5-6 with TRBJ1-2; no clear D. Trimming left V 8 bases short and J 5 bases short, with 19 bases between. Germline V gene lookup returns CDR1 SGHDT and CDR2 YYEEEE. The CDR3 runs to 14 residues.